This T cell receptor (beta chain) originates from a study of T-cell reconstitution after alpha-beta-depleted transplantation in children. Germline-derived CDR1 and CDR2 are SGHTA and FQGNSA. CDR3 length equals 14 residues. The V and J ends lost 1 base and 4 bases respectively, with 8 bases between them. Unique molecular identifiers featured in how the TCRbeta library was prepared. MiXCR was run by TCRdb on the PCR reads, yielding one entry per CDR3 protein. This sample has 200,000 to 250,000 distinct CDR3 sequences, with around 10% found just once. The material was PBMCs from the stem cell graft donor, obtained from the stem cell graft. This chain connects TRBV7-2 to TRBJ2-1, with D perhaps TRBD2 (6 bases). The sequence was collected from a human donor who donated a stem cell graft to a child with acute lymphoblastic leukemia. CDR3 sequence reads: CASSLGGVYNEQFF. In DNA, the CDR3 is TGTGCCAGCAGCTTAGGGGGGGTGTACAATGAGCAGTTCTTC.